The 15 T cell receptor beta chains in this list originate from one sample, sequenced in a study of blood T cell repertoires in COVID-19. The protocol was immunoSEQ multiplex PCR, while the TCRdb copy is restricted to in-frame clones and leaves out a portion. The repertoire includes about 210,000 clones, roughly 86% of them detected once, and around 7.3% sits in the top ten. Material for sequencing was peripheral blood. The source of these receptors is a woman between 45 and 65 years old with active or convalescent COVID-19.

The table lists this clone with a count of one. The chain recombines TRBV7-9 with TRBJ1-2; possibly TRBD1 for D (5 bases). V was pared by 3 bases and J by 3 bases, with 14 bases between. Germline-derived CDR1 and CDR2 are SEHNR and FQNEAQ (reference sequence). CDR3 size: 15 residues. The CDR3 spells CASSLWDSKDYGYTF. The CDR3 DNA sequence: TGTGCCAGCAGCTTGTGGGACTCCAAGGACTATGGCTACACCTTC.

This clone was detected only once. This rearrangement joins TRBV5-1 to TRBJ1-5, with 7 bases lining up with TRBD1. CDR1 and CDR2 from the germline V gene are SGHRS and YFSETQ. Losses at the gene ends were 10 bases for V and 3 bases for J; bases not matched to a gene: 10. The CDR3 extends over 14 amino acids. CDR3 amino acids: CASSRDSLNQPQHF. For the CDR3, the DNA is TGCGCCTCCTCCCGGGACAGCCTCAATCAGCCCCAGCATTTT.

The rearrangement links TRBV12-2 to TRBJ2-1; the D call TRBD2 from the table was never checked on the DNA. TRBV12-2 is recorded as a pseudogene. This CDR3 is 18 amino acids long. The CDR3 reads CASRLARSSGRFNNEQFF. In DNA, the CDR3 is TGTGCAAGTCGCTTAGCGAGGTCAAGCGGGAGGTTCAACAATGAGCAGTTCTTC.

The rearrangement links TRBV5-1 to TRBJ2-5, with a weak D call TRBD2 (5 bases). Per germline, CDR1 SGHRS and CDR2 YFSETQ. The CDR3 sequence is 13 residues long. Between the trimmed V and J ends, which lost 2 bases and 4 bases, there was a span of 9 bases. CDR3 coding DNA: TGCGCCAGCAGCTTTAACGGGGTAGAGACCCAGTACTTC. Translation: CASSFNGVETQYF.

V gene TRBV7-3 combines with J gene TRBJ1-2, with D perhaps matching TRBD1 (5 bases). Looked up from germline, CDR1 is SGHTA and CDR2 is FQGTGA. The CDR3 has 14 residues. V was shortened by 2 bases and J by 4 bases, with 11 bases between the two germline ends. The CDR3 DNA sequence: TGTGCCAGCAGCTTAGGCAGGGAAGGCTATGGCTACACCTTC. Its translation is CASSLGREGYGYTF.

The chain recombines TRBV24-1 with TRBJ2-2, with 7 bases matching TRBD1. J lost 3 bases, V lost 4 bases, and 7 bases had no gene match. The CDR3 has 16 amino acids. The germline CDR1 and CDR2 sequences are KGHDR and SFDVKD. The CDR3 DNA reads TGTGCCACCAGTGACTCAAGACAGGGCTACACCGGGGAGCTGTTTTTT. It yields the protein CATSDSRQGYTGELFF.

This sequence joins TRBV6-2 or TRBV6-3 and TRBJ1-2; 7 bases are a match to TRBD1. V was clipped by 2 bases and J by 4 bases; unmatched bases: 7. The germline V gene has CDR1 MNHEY and CDR2 SVGEGT. The CDR3 is made up of 15 amino acids. For the CDR3, the DNA is TGTGCCAGCAGTTACGTACGGGACAGCCTCTATGGCTACACCTTC. As protein: CASSYVRDSLYGYTF.

The rearrangement joins TRBV4-1 to TRBJ2-6; D uncertain. This CDR3 region has 15 residues. In germline, CDR1 is MGHRA, CDR2 YSYEKL. Trimming removed 0 bases from V and 0 bases from J, with 3 bases in between. The CDR3 nucleotides read TGCGCCAGCAGCCAAGAGAGCTCTGGGGCCAACGTCCTGACTTTC. Amino acids: CASSQESSGANVLTF.

V usage is TRBV4-1 and J usage is TRBJ2-3, with D tentatively TRBD2 (5 bases). Germline CDR1 reads MGHRA; CDR2 reads YSYEKL. The CDR3 is made up of 14 amino acids. The V end was cut by 4 bases, the J end by 1 base, with 9 bases between. In DNA form, the CDR3 reads TGCGCCAGCAGCCTCGGGGAAGGCACAGATACGCAGTATTTT. This encodes CASSLGEGTDTQYF.

The table lists this clone with a count of one. The rearrangement joins TRBV5-6 to TRBJ1-4; D is ambiguous. The CDR3 contains 15 residues. Trimming shortened V by 5 bases and J by 0 bases, and 11 bases separated the two germline ends. The germline V gene has CDR1 SGHDT and CDR2 YYEEEE. The CDR3 DNA sequence: TGTGCCAGCAGGGAGGTCGGCGCAACTAATGAAAAACTGTTTTTT. Translating gives CASREVGATNEKLFF.

V usage is TRBV28 and J usage is TRBJ2-7; TRBD2 might be the D (6 bases). Trimming took 5 bases from V and 0 from J, leaving 11 bases between them. Germline CDR1 reads MDHEN; CDR2 reads SYDVKM. This CDR3 spans 14 amino acids. CDR3 nucleotide sequence: TGTGCCAGCAGTAGGGGACTGTACTCCTACGAGCAGTACTTC. This codes for CASSRGLYSYEQYF.

The chain combines TRBV11-2 with TRBJ1-6, with 10 nucleotides matching TRBD1. Germline CDR1 SGHAT, CDR2 FQNNGV. V dropped 4 bases and J dropped 9; count of bases not matched to a gene: 6. This CDR3 spans 15 amino acids. CDR3 sequence (DNA): TGTGCCAGCAGCTCACGACAGGGGGCAAGTTCACCCCTCCACTTT. Its protein is CASSSRQGASSPLHF.

V is TRBV10-2 and J is TRBJ2-1, with 9 bases matching TRBD1. The CDR3 consists of 15 residues. Looked up from germline, CDR1 is WSHSY and CDR2 is SAAADI. V shed 8 bases and J 5 bases; nucleotides not matched to a gene: 10. The CDR3 DNA sequence: TGCGCCAGCTCTAGGGGGACAGGGAAGGACAATGAGCAGTTCTTC. This codes for CASSRGTGKDNEQFF.

The J gene is TRBJ1-1, the V gene TRBV9; D is perhaps TRBD1 (5 bases). Germline CDR1 reads SGDLS; CDR2 reads YYNGEE. V was clipped by 5 bases and J by 0 bases, with 14 bases between them. This CDR3 is built from 15 residues. The CDR3 region is CASRPQASMNTEAFF. CDR3 DNA: TGTGCCAGCAGGCCACAGGCTTCCATGAACACTGAAGCTTTCTTT.

The CDR3 is CASSLEAGGNEKLFF. Here the CDR3 DNA reads TGTGCCAGCAGCTTGGAGGCAGGGGGCAATGAAAAACTGTTTTTT. The gene calls are TRBV5-6 and TRBJ1-4; 8 nucleotides align to TRBD1. The CDR3 consists of 15 residues. V gave up 0 bases and J gave up 5 bases; unmatched junction bases: 3. CDR1 SGHDT and CDR2 YYEEEE come from the germline V gene.